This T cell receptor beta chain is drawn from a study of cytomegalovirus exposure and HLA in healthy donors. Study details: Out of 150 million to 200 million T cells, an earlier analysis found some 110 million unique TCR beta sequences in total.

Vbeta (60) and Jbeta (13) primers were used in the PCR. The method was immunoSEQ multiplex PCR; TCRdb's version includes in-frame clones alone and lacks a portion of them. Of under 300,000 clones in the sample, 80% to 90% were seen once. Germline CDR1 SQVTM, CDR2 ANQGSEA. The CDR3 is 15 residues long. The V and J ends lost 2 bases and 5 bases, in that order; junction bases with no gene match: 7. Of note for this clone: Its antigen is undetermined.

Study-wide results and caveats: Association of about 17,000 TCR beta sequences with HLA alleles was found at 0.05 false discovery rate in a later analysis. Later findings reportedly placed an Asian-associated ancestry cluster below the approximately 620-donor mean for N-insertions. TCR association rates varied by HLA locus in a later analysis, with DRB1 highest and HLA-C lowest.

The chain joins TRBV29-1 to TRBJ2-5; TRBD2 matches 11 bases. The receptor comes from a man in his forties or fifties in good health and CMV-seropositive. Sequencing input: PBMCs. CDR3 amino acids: CSVELSGRARETQYF. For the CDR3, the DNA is TGCAGCGTTGAACTTAGCGGGAGGGCGAGGGAGACCCAGTACTTC.